Listed below are T cell receptor beta chains from one sample, sequenced in a study of sequential checkpoint blockade in melanoma. Sequencing was performed with immunoSEQ multiplex PCR; in TCRdb, only in-frame clones are kept and a portion is missing. The table shows around 9,000 clones, with approximately 30% occurring only once. Material: tumor tissue (inferred from file names), obtained from a patient given nivolumab and ipilimumab in sequence. The receptors here all came from a human donor with melanoma. Each CDR3 is given with its conserved first and last residue. D genes are given only for firm matches. Rows give clone size only sometimes, using once, few, many, or a class for an expanded clone.

V,length,D,size,J,DNA,CDR3
TRBV6-7,11,NA,few,TRBJ1-2,TGTGCCAGCAGTTACGGGTACGGCTACACCTTC,CASSYGYGYTF
TRBV28,14,TRBD2,few,TRBJ2-1,TGTGCCAGCAGTACCCGACTAGCGGGCAATCAGCAGTTCTTC,CASSTRLAGNQQFF
TRBV11-3,17,TRBD1,few,TRBJ1-6,TGTGCCAGCAGCTCACTCGGACAGGCGACATATAATTCACCCCTCCACTTT,CASSSLGQATYNSPLHF
TRBV9,15,TRBD1,NA,TRBJ1-1,TGTGCCAGCAGCGCCGGACAGGTTAGGGGCACTGAAGCTTTCTTT,CASSAGQVRGTEAFF
TRBV6-8,16,TRBD1,few,TRBJ1-4,TGTGCCATCGGTCCCGGGACAGGGGGCCTTAATGAAAAACTGTTTTTT,CAIGPGTGGLNEKLFF
TRBV4-1,14,NA,NA,TRBJ1-5,TGCGCCAGCAGCCCGACCCATTTCAATCAGCCCCAGCATTTT,CASSPTHFNQPQHF
TRBV28,15,TRBD1,few,TRBJ1-2,TGTGCCAGCAGGCGACAGGGTTGGGGATCCTATGGCTACACCTTC,CASRRQGWGSYGYTF
TRBV19,14,TRBD1,medium-sized,TRBJ1-5,TGTGCCAGTAGCCTGACAGGGCCTTATCAGCCCCAGCATTTT,CASSLTGPYQPQHF
TRBV5-1,14,TRBD1,NA,TRBJ2-3,TGCGCCAGCAGCACCGGGACAGGGAAAGATACGCAGTATTTT,CASSTGTGKDTQYF
TRBV18,16,NA,once,TRBJ1-6,TGTGCCAGCTCACCGGGAGGGGGCTCCTATAATTCACCCCTCCACTTT,CASSPGGGSYNSPLHF
TRBV11-3,14,NA,many,TRBJ1-1,TGTGCCAGCAGCTTAGGGGGGTCCCCGCGTGAAGCTTTCTTT,CASSLGGSPREAFF
TRBV6-8,14,TRBD2,few,TRBJ2-4,TGTGCCAGCAGCCGGACTAGTTCTGCGGACATTCAGTACTTC,CASSRTSSADIQYF
TRBV28,15,TRBD1,NA,TRBJ2-1,TGTGCCAGCAGCACCGGGACAGGGGGTAACAATGAGCAGTTCTTC,CASSTGTGGNNEQFF
TRBV11-3,14,NA,few,TRBJ1-2,TGTGCCAGCAGCCCTGAACCAGGGTCGGGTGGCTACACCTTC,CASSPEPGSGGYTF
TRBV18,13,NA,NA,TRBJ1-2,TGTGCCAGCTCAAAAGGAACGGCAGGCGGCTACACCTTC,CASSKGTAGGYTF
TRBV11-3,14,NA,many,TRBJ1-1,TGTGCCAGCAGCTTAGTGGGGTTCAACACTGAAGCTTTCTTT,CASSLVGFNTEAFF
TRBV7-2,13,NA,NA,TRBJ2-2,TGTGCCAGCAGCTTACGTTTCAGCGGGGAGCTGTTTTTT,CASSLRFSGELFF
TRBV10-3,15,NA,NA,TRBJ1-1,TGTGCCATCAGTGAGTCCCATGGCATGAACACTGAAGCTTTCTTT,CAISESHGMNTEAFF
TRBV28,14,NA,NA,TRBJ1-3,TGTGCCAGCAGTTTATCGGGGGCTGGAAACACCATATATTTT,CASSLSGAGNTIYF
TRBV18,18,TRBD1,NA,TRBJ1-5,TGTGCCAGCTCACCGGGTAAGTGTTTACACAGGGGGCCTCAGCCCCAGCATTTT,CASSPGKCLHRGPQPQHF
TRBV11-3,14,NA,few,TRBJ2-5,TGTGCCAGCAGCAAGCAGACAAGCGAAGGGACCCAGTACTTC,CASSKQTSEGTQYF
TRBV5-1,14,NA,once,TRBJ1-1,TGCGCCAGCAGCTGGGGCAGACAGAACACTGAAGCTTTCTTT,CASSWGRQNTEAFF
TRBV19,12,TRBD2,NA,TRBJ2-1,TGTGCCAGTAGTCTACTAGCGAGTGAGCAGTTCTTC,CASSLLASEQFF
TRBV6-8,16,NA,few,TRBJ2-5,TGTGCCAGCAGATCCGGGAACCAAATTTACCAAGAGACCCAGTACTTC,CASRSGNQIYQETQYF
TRBV9,13,TRBD1,medium-sized,TRBJ1-4,TGTGCCAGCAGCGGGCAGGGGGATGAAAAACTGTTTTTT,CASSGQGDEKLFF
TRBV6-1,16,TRBD2,few,TRBJ2-3,TGTGCCAGCAGTGAAGTCAGCGGGGGTGGGGCAGATACGCAGTATTTT,CASSEVSGGGADTQYF
TRBV5-1,16,NA,few,TRBJ2-1,TGCGCCAGCAGCCAATTCGGGGGGCTACCCTACAATGAGCAGTTCTTC,CASSQFGGLPYNEQFF
TRBV19,15,TRBD2,once,TRBJ2-1,TGTGCCAGTAGTTTCGGACTAGTGGGTGCGAATGAGCAGTTCTTC,CASSFGLVGANEQFF
TRBV11-3,16,NA,NA,TRBJ1-1,TGTGCCAGCAGCCCTTACTCGGGAAGCATGAACACTGAAGCTTTCTTT,CASSPYSGSMNTEAFF
TRBV10-3,18,NA,many,TRBJ2-5,TGTGCCATCAGTGAGTCGATCCTAGCGAATCAACTAAGGGAGACCCAGTACTTC,CAISESILANQLRETQYF
TRBV29-1,16,NA,NA,TRBJ2-1,TGCAGCGTTGAAGATCAACGAACCCTAACCTACAATGAGCAGTTCTTC,CSVEDQRTLTYNEQFF
TRBV19,14,TRBD2,few,TRBJ2-5,TGTGCCAGCAGATCTAGCGGGGGGGCGGAGACCCAGTACTTC,CASRSSGGAETQYF
TRBV5-1,14,TRBD1,NA,TRBJ1-4,TGCGCCAGCAGCCCAGGGGGATTGGGAGAAAAACTGTTTTTT,CASSPGGLGEKLFF
TRBV11-3,17,TRBD2,few,TRBJ2-3,TGTGCCAGCAGCCTCCCCCGGGGAGCGGGGAGCCCAGATACGCAGTATTTT,CASSLPRGAGSPDTQYF
TRBV28,12,NA,NA,TRBJ1-2,TGTGCCAGCAGTTTAGCAGGGTCTGGCTACACCTTC,CASSLAGSGYTF
TRBV10-3,12,NA,NA,TRBJ2-5,TGTGCCACCCGACAGGACCAAGAGACCCAGTACTTC,CATRQDQETQYF
TRBV18,14,NA,few,TRBJ2-7,TGTGCCAGCTCACCTGGGGGATCCTCCTACGAGCAGTACTTC,CASSPGGSSYEQYF
TRBV11-3,14,NA,many,TRBJ1-1,TGTGCCAGCAGCCCTTCAGGGGTTGGGGAAATGGCTTTCTTT,CASSPSGVGEMAFF
TRBV5-1,15,NA,NA,TRBJ1-2,TGCGCCAGCAGCTTGGAACTAGAGGGTGCCTATGGCTACACCTTC,CASSLELEGAYGYTF
TRBV5-1,16,TRBD2,once,TRBJ2-3,TGCGCCAGCAGCTCAGGGACTAGCGGATACACAGATACGCAGTATTTT,CASSSGTSGYTDTQYF
TRBV11-3,15,TRBD1,many,TRBJ2-1,TGTGCCAGCAGCCTGCGAGGGGGCGAGGGCAATGAGCAGTTCTTC,CASSLRGGEGNEQFF
TRBV5-1,14,NA,NA,TRBJ1-1,TGCGCCAGCAGCTGGGGACACGAGAACACTGAAGCTTTCTTT,CASSWGHENTEAFF
TRBV6-8,17,NA,few,TRBJ2-1,TGTGCCAGCAGTGACAAACTCGGGGCCGAAAGTTACAATGAGCAGTTCTTC,CASSDKLGAESYNEQFF
TRBV9,13,NA,many,TRBJ2-3,TGTGCCAGCCAGACCGGGGGCACAGATACGCAGTATTTT,CASQTGGTDTQYF
TRBV10-2,15,NA,NA,TRBJ1-2,TGCGCCAGCAGTGAGTCAAGGGGGGCCGACTATGGCTACACCTTC,CASSESRGADYGYTF
TRBV6-8,13,NA,few,TRBJ1-1,TGTGCCAGCAGTGACGGGACACACAGCGAAGCTTTCTTT,CASSDGTHSEAFF
TRBV11-3,16,NA,many,TRBJ2-3,TGTGCCAGCAGCTTGGTCAGGGGGGCTAGCACAGATACGCAGTATTTT,CASSLVRGASTDTQYF
TRBV10-2,20,NA,NA,TRBJ2-3,TGCGCCAGCAGTGGATTCCCGTCACATCAGGCGGTAACTAGCACAGATACGCAGTATTTT,CASSGFPSHQAVTSTDTQYF
TRBV9,17,TRBD1,few,TRBJ1-3,TGTGCCAGCAGCATCAGCGTCGGGACAGGGTCTGGAAACACCATATATTTT,CASSISVGTGSGNTIYF
TRBV21-1,15,NA,few,TRBJ1-4,TGTGCCAGCAGTGACTGGACAGGGGGAGATGAAAAACTGTTTTTT,CASSDWTGGDEKLFF
TRBV18,13,NA,NA,TRBJ1-1,TGTGCCAGCTCACCAAACAGGGAGACTGAAGCTTTCTTT,CASSPNRETEAFF